Following are 31 T cell receptor beta chains from one sample sequenced in a study of CD8 T cells in Susac syndrome. Reverse transcription of 0.5 to 1 ug RNA was performed with random hexamers. TCRdb called the immunoSEQ multiplex PCR reads again in MiXCR, with one record for every CDR3 protein. The sample includes 180,000 or so distinct CDR3 sequences, 90% to 96% of them seen just once. The source material was CD4+ T cells from PBMCs. Receptors originate from a human donor with multiple sclerosis.

The chain is built from TRBV29-1 and TRBJ2-5; D possibly corresponds to TRBD2 (6 bases). The CDR3 contains 14 residues. V was trimmed by 7 bases and J by 5 bases, leaving 20 bases between them. Germline V gene data show CDR1 as SQVTM and CDR2 as ANQGSEA. CDR3 region: CSAHGRGAGETQYF. In DNA, the CDR3 is TGCAGCGCTCACGGGCGGGGCGCGGGGGAGACCCAGTACTTC. The variable domain in full, with the rest retrieved from reference TRBV29-1 and TRBJ2-5, is SAVISQKPSRDICQRGTSLTIQCQVDSQVTMMFWYRQQPGQSLTLIATANQGSEATYESGFVIDKFPISRPNLTFSTLTVSNMSPEDSSIYLCSAHGRGAGETQYFGPGTRLLVL.

The chain is built from TRBV20-1 and TRBJ2-7; a weak D match, TRBD1 (6 bases). Germline V CDR1 and CDR2: DFQATT, SNEGSKA (reference sequence). V lost 1 base to trimming and J lost 2 bases, with 6 bases between them. This CDR3 comprises 12 residues. CDR3 region: CSARGTAYEQYF. CDR3 DNA: TGCAGTGCTAGAGGGACAGCCTACGAGCAGTACTTC.

This chain uses TRBV20-1 with TRBJ1-1; 8 positions agree with TRBD1. CDR1 DFQATT and CDR2 SNEGSKA come from the germline V gene (reference sequence). The CDR3 has 13 amino acids. The V gene end was trimmed by 6 bases and the J gene end by 4 bases; junction bases not matched to a gene: 7. In DNA, the CDR3 is TGCAGTGCCGCGGACAGGGTCGCCACTGAAGCTTTCTTT. Protein sequence: CSAADRVATEAFF.

The chain is built from TRBV20-1 and TRBJ2-1, with 12 nucleotides matching TRBD1. The CDR3 extends over 17 amino acids. The germline gives CDR1 DFQATT, CDR2 SNEGSKA (reference sequence). The junction had 9 bases not matched to a gene; V was cut back by 0 bases and J by 6 bases. CDR3 DNA sequence: TGCAGTGCTAGAGATGCCACGGGGACAGGGGGCTTCAATGAGCAGTTCTTC. This translates into CSARDATGTGGFNEQFF.

The chain is built from TRBV28 and TRBJ1-2, with D uncertain. Trimming cost V 2 bases and J 1 base, with 20 bases left between them. This CDR3 has 18 residues. Germline V gives CDR1 MDHEN, CDR2 SYDVKM. The CDR3 region is CASSLGFDLTASNYGYTF. In nucleotides, the CDR3 is TGTGCCAGCAGTTTAGGTTTTGATCTGACGGCGAGTAACTATGGCTACACCTTC.

The chain recombines TRBV11-2 with TRBJ2-2; D uncertain. The CDR3 consists of 16 residues. Trimming took off 2 bases at V and 1 base at J, with 11 bases between the two ends. Germline lookup yields CDR1 SGHAT and CDR2 FQNNGV. The CDR3 sequence is CASSLKGMKNTGELFF. CDR3 nucleotide sequence: TGTGCCAGCAGCTTAAAAGGGATGAAGAACACCGGGGAGCTGTTTTTT.

The chain joins TRBV6-5 to TRBJ2-7, with D perhaps TRBD1 or TRBD2 (6 bases each). The CDR3 loop spans 17 amino acids. Germline CDR1 is MNHEY and CDR2 is SVGAGI. V lost 4 bases and J 4 bases, leaving 23 bases between the germline ends. CDR3 residues: CASSLVTLLGGAYEQYF. The CDR3 coding sequence is TGTGCCAGCAGTTTAGTTACGTTATTGGGGGGCGCTTACGAGCAGTACTTC.

The chain links TRBV3-1 to TRBJ1-2, with no clear D. Germline V gives CDR1 LGHDT, CDR2 YNNKEL (reference sequence). V was cut by 1 base and J by 6 bases, with 6 bases left in between. The CDR3 is 12 amino acids. The CDR3 DNA follows: TGTGCCAGCAGCCAAGGGAACCATGGCTACACCTTC. Its protein is CASSQGNHGYTF.

The chain combines TRBV6-5 with TRBJ2-3; either TRBD1 or TRBD2 may fit D (5 bases each). The length of the CDR3 is 14 residues. The V gene lost 7 bases and the J gene lost 5 bases, with 16 bases spanning the gap. Germline CDR1 and CDR2: MNHEY and SVGAGI. The CDR3 sequence is CASKRDPRGDTQYF. The CDR3 DNA is TGTGCCAGCAAAAGGGACCCACGAGGAGATACGCAGTATTTT.

The rearrangement links TRBV7-3 to TRBJ2-3; D remains unclear. Germline V lookup: CDR1 SGHTA, CDR2 FQGTGA. The CDR3 length is 12 residues. V was cut by 3 bases and J by 12 bases, with 13 bases left in between. The CDR3 region has the DNA TGTGCCAGCAGCTTTGACGTCGGAGCTCAGTATTTT. Protein sequence: CASSFDVGAQYF.

This chain joins TRBV20-1 and TRBJ2-2; unclear D gene. V lost 0 bases, J lost 2 bases, and 13 bases lay in between. Germline CDR1 reads DFQATT; CDR2 reads SNEGSKA (reference sequence). The CDR3 runs 16 residues. For the CDR3, the DNA is TGCAGTGCTAGAGATGGGAATAGCCCTAACACCGGGGAGCTGTTTTTT. This gives the protein CSARDGNSPNTGELFF.

The gene calls are TRBV7-6 and TRBJ2-3; D is unresolved. Germline assignment: CDR1 SGHVS and CDR2 FNYEAQ. V lost 5 bases to trimming and J lost 4 bases, with 16 bases between them. This CDR3 spans 15 amino acids. CDR3: CASSEQGPFPDTQYF. The CDR3 coding sequence is TGTGCCAGCAGCGAACAAGGCCCCTTTCCAGATACGCAGTATTTT.

The chain recombines TRBV20-1 with TRBJ1-6; D is ambiguous. CDR1 is DFQATT and CDR2 is SNEGSKA in the germline V gene (reference sequence). This CDR3 has 12 residues. V was cut by 6 bases and J by 7 bases, with 10 bases left in between. The CDR3 here is CSADLGNSPLHF. The CDR3 nucleotides read TGCAGTGCAGACCTAGGGAATTCACCCCTCCACTTT.

The rearrangement uses TRBV28 and TRBJ1-6; 7 nucleotides line up with TRBD1. J gave up 7 bases and V 3 bases, and 0 bases lay outside the gene matches. The CDR3 covers 13 residues. From germline, CDR1 is MDHEN and CDR2 SYDVKM. CDR3 protein: CASSLTGNSPLHF. The CDR3 DNA follows: TGTGCCAGCAGTTTGACAGGGAATTCACCCCTCCACTTT. Combining the CDR3 with reference TRBV28 and TRBJ1-6 gives the whole variable domain DVKVTQSSRYLVKRTGEKVFLECVQDMDHENMFWYRQDPGLGLRLIYFSYDVKMKEKGDIPEGYSVSREKKERFSLILESASTNQTSMYLCASSLTGNSPLHFGNGTRLTVT.

The V and J genes are TRBV5-6 and TRBJ1-4; D not certain. The V gene's germline CDR1 is SGHDT and CDR2 YYEEEE. V lost 0 bases to trimming and J lost 10 bases, with 7 bases between them. There are 12 residues in the CDR3. CDR3 DNA: TGTGCCAGCAGCTTGGAACGGGGAAAACTGTTTTTT. Translating gives CASSLERGKLFF. Full variable domain (outside the CDR3, taken from reference TRBV5-6 and TRBJ1-4): DAGVTQSPTHLIKTRGQQVTLRCSPKSGHDTVSWYQQALGQGPQFIFQYYEEEERQRGNFPDRFSGHQFPNYSSELNVNALLLGDSALYLCASSLERGKLFFGSGTQLSVL.

The V gene is TRBV15, the J gene TRBJ2-5; D might be TRBD2 (6 bases). Germline values: CDR1 LNHNV, CDR2 YYDKDF (reference sequence). V was trimmed by 1 base and J by 5 bases, leaving 14 bases between them. The CDR3 spans 15 residues. The CDR3 spells CATSRAGEAWETQYF. CDR3 in DNA: TGTGCCACCAGCAGAGCTGGGGAGGCATGGGAGACCCAGTACTTC.

The sample holds one count of this clonotype. The chain employs TRBV7-2 and TRBJ1-6; 7 nucleotides match TRBD1. After removal of 4 bases from V and 0 bases from J, the junction contained 6 bases not matched to a gene. Germline CDR1 and CDR2: SGHTA and FQGNSA. The CDR3 covers 17 residues. The CDR3 nucleotides read TGTGCCAGCAGCTCCCGGACAGGATACTCCTATAATTCACCCCTCCACTTT. This sequence encodes CASSSRTGYSYNSPLHF.

In DNA form, the CDR3 reads TGTGCCAGCGGGGGGAGACAGGGCGGATTGTCCGGGGAGCTGTTTTTT. It codes for CASGGRQGGLSGELFF. J is TRBJ2-2 and V is TRBV12-3 or TRBV12-4; D is perhaps TRBD1 (7 bases). Trimming cost V 8 bases and J 6 bases, with 22 bases left between them. The CDR3 contains 16 residues.

The rearrangement links TRBV6-2 or TRBV6-3 to TRBJ2-1; 9 nucleotides align to TRBD2. CDR1 is MNHEY, CDR2 SVGEGT, per germline. The CDR3 consists of 15 residues. V was pared by 6 bases and J by 5 bases, with 8 bases of the junction left unmatched. The CDR3, as DNA: TGTGCCAGCAGCCACCTAGCGGGGACCAACAATGAGCAGTTCTTC. Its translation is CASSHLAGTNNEQFF.

The chain recombines TRBV20-1 with TRBJ2-3; D possibly corresponds to TRBD2 (5 bases). The CDR3 length is 13 residues. The V end was cut by 2 bases, the J end by 6 bases, with 12 bases between. Germline CDR1 and CDR2: DFQATT and SNEGSKA (reference sequence). The CDR3 DNA is TGCAGTGCTAGAAAAGAGGGCGGGGATACGCAGTATTTT. Its translation is CSARKEGGDTQYF.

V gene TRBV20-1 combines with J gene TRBJ2-7; 10 bases map to TRBD2. From germline, CDR1 is DFQATT and CDR2 SNEGSKA (reference sequence). V trimming: 6 bases; J trimming: 2 bases; junction bases outside the gene matches: 13. This CDR3 has 16 amino acids. CDR3 sequence (DNA): TGCAGTGCCCGCATCGTAGCGGGGGGTTTGACCTACGAGCAGTACTTC. It codes for CSARIVAGGLTYEQYF.

The rearrangement joins TRBV4-3 to TRBJ2-3; D might be TRBD1 or TRBD2, each matching 5 bases. CDR1 and CDR2 from the germline V gene are LGHNA and YSLEER. The CDR3 consists of 16 residues. Trimming removed 4 bases from V and 2 bases from J, with 16 bases in between. CDR3 sequence reads: CASSLTGPSFTDTQYF. The CDR3 DNA is TGCGCCAGCAGCCTAACGGGACCTTCGTTCACAGATACGCAGTATTTT.

The rearrangement joins TRBV3-1 to TRBJ2-1; 7 bases line up with TRBD1. CDR3 size: 15 residues. The trim removed 5 bases at V and 7 bases at J, leaving 11 bases unmatched. From germline, CDR1 is LGHDT and CDR2 YNNKEL (reference sequence). The CDR3 sequence is CASSVRGQKMNEQFF. In DNA form, the CDR3 reads TGTGCCAGCAGCGTACGGGGACAGAAGATGAATGAGCAGTTCTTC.

This chain links TRBV9 with TRBJ2-5; the D gene is possibly TRBD1 (5 bases). Germline V gene data show CDR1 as SGDLS and CDR2 as YYNGEE. This CDR3 spans 16 amino acids. Deletions cut 6 bases from V and 4 bases from J, with 22 bases between. The CDR3 protein is CASTVGPLSSGETQYF. As DNA, the CDR3 is TGTGCCAGCACTGTGGGGCCGTTAAGTTCGGGAGAGACCCAGTACTTC.

The CDR3 sequence: CASSAQGRGNSPLHF. The CDR3, as DNA: TGTGCCAGCAGCGCCCAGGGTCGGGGTAATTCACCCCTCCACTTT. The chain couples TRBV3-1 to TRBJ1-6; tentatively, D is TRBD1 (5 bases). Looked up from germline, CDR1 is LGHDT and CDR2 is YNNKEL (reference sequence). The ends were cut back, 5 bases at V and 6 bases at J, with 14 bases in the middle. The CDR3 sequence is 15 residues long.

This clonotype was counted a single time. The CDR3 protein is CATSRDIRTYEQYF. The CDR3 nucleotides are TGTGCCACCAGCAGAGACATCAGGACCTACGAGCAGTACTTC. The V and J genes are TRBV15 and TRBJ2-7, with no clear D. Trimming stripped 0 bases from V and 2 bases from J, with 8 bases between. This CDR3 is built from 14 residues. From germline, CDR1 is LNHNV and CDR2 YYDKDF (reference sequence).

V gene TRBV14 combines with J gene TRBJ1-4; 10 bases are shared with TRBD1. CDR3 size: 15 residues. Germline trimming cut 1 base from V and 7 bases from J; bases unmatched to any gene: 3. Germline assignment: CDR1 SGHDN and CDR2 FVKESK. The chain's CDR3 is CASSQGGQGSEKLFF. CDR3 DNA: TGTGCCAGCAGCCAAGGGGGACAGGGGAGTGAAAAACTGTTTTTT.

The V call is TRBV20-1, the J call TRBJ1-2, with D possibly matching TRBD1 (5 bases). The CDR3 spans 14 residues. V lost 6 bases, J lost 2 bases, and 16 bases lay in between. Germline loops: CDR1 DFQATT, CDR2 SNEGSKA (reference sequence). The CDR3 region has the DNA TGCAGTGCAACAACAGGCATCCTCAACTATGGCTACACCTTC. Its protein is CSATTGILNYGYTF.

The chain joins TRBV29-1 to TRBJ2-3; D may be TRBD2 (6 bases). Trimming took off 7 bases at V and 5 bases at J, with 13 bases between the two ends. Germline CDR1 is SQVTM and CDR2 is ANQGSEA. The CDR3 has 12 amino acids. The CDR3 protein is CSAGLAQDTQYF. As DNA, the CDR3 is TGCAGCGCGGGACTCGCCCAAGATACGCAGTATTTT.

CDR3 sequence reads: CASSPGMGEQETQYF. DNA for the CDR3: TGTGCCAGCTCACCGGGGATGGGCGAACAAGAGACCCAGTACTTC. The V and J genes are TRBV18 and TRBJ2-5; no clear D gene. Germline loops: CDR1 KGHSH, CDR2 LQKENI. V was clipped by 3 bases and J by 2 bases, with 13 bases between them. CDR3 length equals 15 residues.

The rearrangement uses TRBV18 and TRBJ1-1, with 8 bases that match TRBD1. The CDR3 spans 19 residues. In germline, CDR1 is KGHSH, CDR2 LQKENI. With 1 base clipped from V and 0 bases from J, the junction kept 13 bases outside the gene matches. CDR3 loop: CASSPLQGATPVLNTEAFF. In nucleotides, the CDR3 is TGTGCCAGCTCACCACTGCAGGGGGCTACCCCCGTTCTGAACACTGAAGCTTTCTTT.